The entry below describes one TCR beta chain. Antigen unknown. RNA was extracted and reverse transcribed into cDNA as the sequencing template. TCRdb's table, derived via immunoSEQ multiplex PCR, lists solely in-frame clones and lacks some. The profile shows some 110,000 clones, roughly three fifths of them singletons. This sample is drawn from a study of CD8+ T cells in alopecia areata. Study-level information: Those treated were given oral tofacitinib at 5 to 10 mg twice daily.

Study conclusions and caveats: Whereas mice showed it more clearly, TCR sharing across patients was murkier, possibly because of HLA. Significant decreases in scalp clonality and expanded CD8+ clones followed tofacitinib treatment.

The treatment is: oral pan-JAK inhibitor, 5-10 mg twice daily. This specimen was CD8+ T cells sorted from blood, taken at week 24, from a patient treated with tofacitinib. This clonotype was sampled from a human donor with alopecia areata.

CDR3 sequence: CAITGQGDRGELFF. DNA of the CDR3: TGTGCCATAACGGGACAGGGCGATCGCGGGGAGCTGTTTTTT. The genes are TRBV2 and TRBJ2-2, with 9 bases lining up with TRBD1. Per the germline V gene, CDR1 is SNHLY and CDR2 is FYNNEI. The CDR3 consists of 14 residues. The junction had 10 bases not matched to a gene; V was cut back by 10 bases and J by 7 bases.